The 30 T cell receptor beta chains given below trace back to one sample, sequenced in a study of blood T cell repertoires in COVID-19. The assay was immunoSEQ multiplex PCR, and TCRdb's table has in-frame clones only and misses some. Of 300,000 or so clones listed, 87% were seen once; the top ten hold approximately 8.1%. Sequencing was done on a sample of peripheral blood. The receptors were gathered from a woman in her forties or fifties who had recovered from COVID-19.

The chain links TRBV7-6 to TRBJ1-1, with TRBD1 as a possible D gene (5 bases). CDR3 length: 15 residues. Germline assignment: CDR1 SGHVS and CDR2 FNYEAQ. The ends were cut back, 2 bases at V and 4 bases at J, with 14 bases in the middle. CDR3 sequence: CASSLTLGGGTEAFF. The CDR3 DNA reads as TGTGCCAGCAGCTTAACACTCGGGGGGGGCACTGAAGCTTTCTTT. Variable domain in full (rest from reference TRBV7-6 and TRBJ1-1): GAGVSQSPRYKVTKRGQDVALRCDPISGHVSLYWYRQALGQGPEFLTYFNYEAQQDKSGLPNDRFSAERPEGSISTLTIQRTEQRDSAMYRCASSLTLGGGTEAFFGQGTRLTVV.

V gene TRBV7-6 combines with J gene TRBJ2-5, with TRBD2 matching over 12 bases. The CDR3 sequence is 18 residues long. The J segment lost 5 bases and the V segment lost 5 bases, leaving 15 bases of the junction unmatched. The germline gives CDR1 SGHVS, CDR2 FNYEAQ. The CDR3 loop reads CASSPRTSGIGSRETQYF. The CDR3, as DNA: TGTGCCAGCAGCCCAAGGACTAGCGGGATAGGCTCCCGGGAGACCCAGTACTTC. The whole variable domain, remainder taken from reference TRBV7-6 and TRBJ2-5, is GAGVSQSPRYKVTKRGQDVALRCDPISGHVSLYWYRQALGQGPEFLTYFNYEAQQDKSGLPNDRFSAERPEGSISTLTIQRTEQRDSAMYRCASSPRTSGIGSRETQYFGPGTRLLVL.

This rearrangement joins TRBV4-3 to TRBJ1-3; D gene ambiguous. The CDR3 covers 14 residues. Looked up from germline, CDR1 is LGHNA and CDR2 is YSLEER. V gave up 1 base and J gave up 3 bases, with 7 bases separating them. The CDR3 DNA follows: TGCGCCAGCAGCCAAGTAGCCGATGGAAACACCATATATTTT. The encoded protein is CASSQVADGNTIYF.

The chain recombines TRBV27 with TRBJ2-1; D possibly corresponds to TRBD2 (5 bases). Trimming stripped 8 bases from V and 6 bases from J, with 17 bases between. This CDR3 comprises 14 residues. CDR1 and CDR2 from the germline V gene are MNHEY and SMNVEV (reference sequence). The CDR3, as DNA: TGTGCCAGCTCTAGGACCACGGGGTCCAATGAGCAGTTCTTC. Translated: CASSRTTGSNEQFF.

V is TRBV21-1 and J is TRBJ1-1. TRBV21-1 counts as a pseudogene. The length of the CDR3 is 13 residues. CDR3: CASSKGGRAEAFF. As DNA, the CDR3 is TGTGCCAGCAGCAAAGGTGGCCGGGCTGAAGCTTTCTTT.

This chain uses TRBV10-3 with TRBJ1-2, with 9 bases that match TRBD1. This CDR3 has 14 amino acids. Germline V gene lookup returns CDR1 ENHRY and CDR2 SYGVKD. The V and J ends lost 10 bases and 8 bases, in that order; junction bases with no gene match: 14. DNA for the CDR3: TGTGCCACAACGGGACAGGGCAATTTGGGGGGCTACACCTTC. Encoded protein: CATTGQGNLGGYTF.

The chain has TRBV28 and TRBJ1-5, with D uncertain. The CDR3 spans 12 residues. V dropped 5 bases and J dropped 6 bases, with 8 bases sitting between them. The V gene's germline CDR1 is MDHEN and CDR2 SYDVKM. The CDR3 DNA follows: TGTGCCAGCAGTCTTACACGTCAGCCCCAGCATTTT. Its translation is CASSLTRQPQHF.

V is TRBV6-5 and J is TRBJ1-1, with no clear D. CDR1 MNHEY and CDR2 SVGAGI come from the germline V gene. The V and J ends lost 2 bases and 1 base respectively, with 8 bases between them. CDR3 length: 14 amino acids. The CDR3 DNA sequence: TGTGCCAGCAGTTACCTTTTCGGGAACACTGAAGCTTTCTTT. It is translated as CASSYLFGNTEAFF.

The chain carries TRBV4-2 and TRBJ2-1; no definite D call. This CDR3 contains 15 residues. The germline CDR1 and CDR2 sequences are LGHNA and YNFKEQ. V dropped 4 bases and J dropped 6 bases, with 16 bases sitting between them. The CDR3 DNA sequence: TGTGCCAGCAGCCGAACTGCCGGGTCCGGCAATGAGCAGTTCTTC. Its protein is CASSRTAGSGNEQFF.

The chain carries TRBV30 and TRBJ2-3, with 7 bases fitting TRBD2. The CDR3 has 12 residues. The germline gives CDR1 GTSNPN, CDR2 SVGIG (reference sequence). J gave up 6 bases and V 3 bases, and 3 bases lay outside the gene matches. The CDR3 coding sequence is TGTGCCTGGAGCCTGGGGGGGGATACGCAGTATTTT. Protein: CAWSLGGDTQYF.

The J gene is TRBJ2-1, the V gene TRBV27; weak D call: TRBD1 (6 bases). V was trimmed by 5 bases and J by 9 bases, leaving 11 bases between them. Germline CDR1 and CDR2: MNHEY and SMNVEV (reference sequence). The length of the CDR3 is 12 residues. DNA of the CDR3: TGTGCCAGCAGTCCTCAGGGGACTGAGCAGTTCTTC. Translation gives CASSPQGTEQFF.

This chain joins TRBV7-9 and TRBJ1-2; TRBD1 matches at 7 bases. The J segment lost 3 bases and the V segment lost 5 bases, leaving 6 bases of the junction unmatched. CDR3 length: 14 residues. From germline, CDR1 is SEHNR and CDR2 FQNEAQ (reference sequence). In nucleotides, the CDR3 is TGTGCCAGCAGCGTAAACAGGGGTGACTATGGCTACACCTTC. It yields the protein CASSVNRGDYGYTF.

The chain carries TRBV11-2 and TRBJ2-5; TRBD1 matches at 8 bases. There are 13 residues in the CDR3. J lost 5 bases, V lost 3 bases, and 2 bases had no gene match. Germline CDR1 SGHAT, CDR2 FQNNGV. CDR3 protein: CASSLTGAETQYF. CDR3 DNA sequence: TGTGCCAGCAGCTTGACAGGGGCCGAGACCCAGTACTTC.

The V and J genes are TRBV7-2 and TRBJ2-3; 7 bases match TRBD2. Losses at the gene ends were 0 bases for V and 6 bases for J; bases not matched to a gene: 9. The CDR3 has 16 residues. Germline V lookup: CDR1 SGHTA, CDR2 FQGNSA. DNA for the CDR3: TGTGCCAGCAGCTTAGCTGTTTCGGGGGGTATGGATACGCAGTATTTT. Translated: CASSLAVSGGMDTQYF.

V and J are TRBV28 and TRBJ1-3; no clear D. The CDR3 consists of 14 residues. Germline CDR1 MDHEN, CDR2 SYDVKM. Deletions cut 2 bases from V and 4 bases from J, with 9 bases between. In nucleotides, the CDR3 is TGTGCCAGCAGTTTAGGGCACTCAGGAAACACCATATATTTT. Residues: CASSLGHSGNTIYF.

This clone was counted between two and nine times. The chain combines TRBV4-3 with TRBJ2-7, with 7 bases lining up with TRBD2. V lost 0 bases, J lost 3 bases, and 8 bases stayed unmatched. The germline CDR1 and CDR2 sequences are LGHNA and YSLEER. The length of the CDR3 is 16 residues. CDR3 sequence reads: CASSQDRGVLGYEQYF. The DNA of the CDR3 is TGCGCCAGCAGCCAAGATCGGGGGGTCCTGGGCTACGAGCAGTACTTC.

The chain uses TRBV10-2 and TRBJ1-2; the D gene is possibly TRBD1 (5 bases). This CDR3 has 15 amino acids. The V and J ends lost 3 bases and 0 bases respectively, with 11 bases between them. Germline loops: CDR1 WSHSY, CDR2 SAAADI. CDR3 sequence: CASSEEGEPNYGYTF. The DNA of the CDR3 is TGCGCCAGCAGTGAAGAAGGGGAACCTAACTATGGCTACACCTTC.

The gene calls are TRBV6-2 or TRBV6-3 and TRBJ2-7, with 9 bases fitting TRBD1. The length of the CDR3 is 15 residues. The germline CDR1 and CDR2 sequences are MNHEY and SVGEGT. With V trimmed by 4 bases and J by 3 bases, 7 bases remained unmatched. The CDR3 spells CASSSQGADFYEQYF. In nucleotides, the CDR3 is TGTGCCAGCAGTTCACAGGGGGCCGACTTCTACGAGCAGTACTTC.

The chain combines TRBV19 with TRBJ1-1; tentatively, D is TRBD1 (5 bases). Trimming pared 3 bases from V and 1 base from J, leaving 9 bases between. CDR1 and CDR2 (germline): LNHDA, SQIVND (reference sequence). The CDR3 contains 14 residues. CDR3 coding DNA: TGTGCCAGTAGTATCACCAGGGCGAACACTGAAGCTTTCTTT. Amino acid sequence: CASSITRANTEAFF.

The rearrangement links TRBV13 to TRBJ1-3; D is uncertain. V shed 0 bases and J shed 0 bases, with 9 bases lying between them. The CDR3 extends over 16 amino acids. Looked up from germline, CDR1 is PRHDT and CDR2 is FYEKMQ (reference sequence). The CDR3: CASSLGTVLSGNTIYF. In DNA form, the CDR3 reads TGTGCCAGCAGCTTAGGCACGGTACTCTCTGGAAACACCATATATTTT.

The chain is built from TRBV19 and TRBJ1-6; TRBD1 is a possible D gene (6 bases). The CDR3 length is 16 residues. The germline CDR1 and CDR2 sequences are LNHDA and SQIVND (reference sequence). V was cut by 0 bases and J by 2 bases, with 8 bases left in between. In nucleotides, the CDR3 is TGTGCCAGTAGTATAGATGGACAGACCTATAATTCACCCCTCCACTTT. Amino acid sequence: CASSIDGQTYNSPLHF.

The gene calls are TRBV5-1 and TRBJ1-2; D ambiguous. Germline V lookup: CDR1 SGHRS, CDR2 YFSETQ. Trimming removed 0 bases from V and 4 bases from J, with 16 bases in between. The CDR3 length is 16 residues. The CDR3 DNA reads as TGCGCCAGCAGCTTGGCCGAGGGTCCGGTGGGCTATGGCTACACCTTC. This gives the protein CASSLAEGPVGYGYTF. Together with reference TRBV5-1 and TRBJ1-2, the CDR3 gives the full variable domain: KAGVTQTPRYLIKTRGQQVTLSCSPISGHRSVSWYQQTPGQGLQFLFEYFSETQRNKGNFPGRFSGRQFSNSRSEMNVSTLELGDSALYLCASSLAEGPVGYGYTFGSGTRLTVV.

This clone came up a few times. The V gene is TRBV6-2 or TRBV6-3, the J gene TRBJ2-7, with TRBD2 matching 7 bases. The germline V gene encodes CDR1 MNHEY and CDR2 SVGEGT. V lost 0 bases, J lost 3 bases, and 5 bases stayed unmatched. This CDR3 is built from 15 residues. This CDR3 is CASSYSSGVGYEQYF. The CDR3 DNA reads as TGTGCCAGCAGTTACTCAAGCGGGGTGGGCTACGAGCAGTACTTC.

This clone has just one count. This rearrangement joins TRBV20-1 to TRBJ2-1, with D perhaps TRBD1 (5 bases). Per germline, CDR1 DFQATT and CDR2 SNEGSKA (reference sequence). Trimming pared 5 bases from V and 15 bases from J, leaving 17 bases between. This CDR3 contains 11 residues. As DNA, the CDR3 is TGCAGTGCTTCAAGCCAGGGTCAGGCGTTCTTC. It codes for CSASSQGQAFF.

This clone came up once. The chain links TRBV5-1 to TRBJ2-7; TRBD1 aligns across 7 bases. This CDR3 has 16 residues. V dropped 3 bases and J dropped 3; count of bases not matched to a gene: 12. Germline V gives CDR1 SGHRS, CDR2 YFSETQ. The CDR3 sequence: CASSSRQGESVYEQYF. As DNA, the CDR3 is TGCGCCAGCAGCTCACGTCAGGGGGAATCCGTCTACGAGCAGTACTTC.

The rearrangement joins TRBV11-2 to TRBJ2-3; TRBD1 matches 10 bases. CDR3 length equals 16 residues. With V trimmed by 1 base and J by 2 bases, 3 bases remained unmatched. Germline lookup yields CDR1 SGHAT and CDR2 FQNNGV. This CDR3 is CASSLGTGGVTDTQYF. As DNA, the CDR3 is TGTGCCAGCAGCTTAGGGACAGGGGGAGTCACAGATACGCAGTATTTT.

The chain carries TRBV6-2 or TRBV6-3 and TRBJ2-2; 9 nucleotides agree with TRBD2. The CDR3 runs to 16 residues. The V gene's germline CDR1 is MNHEY and CDR2 SVGEGT. Germline trimming cut 2 bases from V and 9 bases from J; bases unmatched to any gene: 10. CDR3 in amino acids: CASSYIRGLAGWELFF. The CDR3 nucleotides are TGTGCCAGCAGTTACATTCGAGGCCTAGCGGGATGGGAGCTGTTTTTT.

The chain joins TRBV6-5 to TRBJ2-1, with 10 bases fitting TRBD2. Germline V gene sequence: CDR1 MNHEY, CDR2 SVGAGI. With 9 bases clipped from V and 4 bases from J, the junction kept 6 bases outside the gene matches. This CDR3 contains 14 residues. CDR3 residues: CASIRAGGYNEQFF. DNA of the CDR3: TGTGCCAGTATTAGAGCGGGAGGGTACAATGAGCAGTTCTTC.

V usage is TRBV6-5 and J usage is TRBJ2-7; D gene ambiguous. The CDR3 totals 12 residues. CDR1 MNHEY and CDR2 SVGAGI come from the germline V gene. V lost 5 bases, J lost 6 bases, and 11 bases lay in between. The chain's CDR3 is CASSNDLGEQYF. In DNA form, the CDR3 reads TGTGCCAGCAGTAACGACTTGGGCGAGCAGTACTTC.

The rearrangement joins TRBV6-6 to TRBJ2-7; 7 bases are shared with TRBD2. There are 14 residues in the CDR3. The trim removed 6 bases at V and 5 bases at J, leaving 10 bases unmatched. Germline CDR1 reads MNHNY; CDR2 reads SVGAGI (reference sequence). The CDR3 region is CASRSPLAADEQYF. The CDR3 region has the DNA TGTGCCAGCAGATCCCCCCTAGCGGCAGACGAGCAGTACTTC.